This TCR beta chain was recorded in a study of blood T cell repertoires in COVID-19 (dated by TCRdb to 2020 to 2022). Concerning the study at large: Samples covering the acute and convalescent phases of COVID-19 were provided by collaborators in the United States, Italy and Spain. The material from the prospective study consisted of cDNA or gDNA derived from T cells, B-cell-depleted T cells, or PBMCs. Subjects who had been exposed to COVID-19, were actively infected with it, or had recovered from it provided the deeply sampled blood TCRbeta repertoires that made up the dataset. The repertoires were made available in a free public database intended to serve as a resource for research on the immune response to SARS-CoV-2. Samples came from the ongoing ImmuneRACE study (first 160 participants) plus 1,254 subjects from 6 global collaborators. The sample metadata nearly always contained a de-identified subject ID, COVID-19 status, age in years and sex. Where available, HLA class I and class II types were taken from metadata supplied by the sample provider and were not determined by assay-based typing. Summary of the overall study and its limitations: Clinical and demographic metadata were provided uncurated, with the amount varying by source and participant.

Whole blood was collected in K2EDTA tubes by collaborating institutions according to the institutions' own protocols. For TCRbeta analysis, collaborator samples were shipped as frozen whole blood, as isolated PBMCs, or as DNA extracted from either sample type. The immunoSEQ Assay, a bias-controlled multiplex PCR, was used to amplify TCRbeta CDR3 regions from genomic DNA. In the authors' own workflow: The number of nucleated cells in each sample was estimated from the amplification of reference gene primers within the assay. To quantify the absolute abundance of each unique TCRbeta CDR3 rearrangement, sequence reads were collapsed and filtered. For each sample, productive Simpson clonality was calculated as the square root of Simpson's diversity index over productive rearrangements. Held by TCRdb, this immuneACCESS table contains in-frame sequences only and omits some clones. Under half of the omission traces to an unresolved V gene where checked; the cause of the rest is unknown. V and J calls and clone size follow that table, whereas D and trimming were derived from the DNA. The sample contains about 73,000 clones, 70% to 85% of them found a single time. More than 4% of the sample belongs to the ten largest clones.

In regard to this clone: It lacks a known antigen. Per-base quality was not reported, and no clone a single base away is much larger than it.

From the cysteine up to the phenylalanine, the CDR3 has a length of 14 residues. The kept DNA is CDR3 alone, 42 bases in frame from the first base. At the junction V is shortened by 1 base and J by 4 bases; bases outside the gene matches: 3. The CDR1 and CDR2 encoded by the germline V gene are KGHSH and LQKENI. This TCR came from a woman aged 55-69 years with acute or convalescent COVID-19. The specimen sequenced was peripheral blood. The chain links TRBV18 with TRBJ1-1; 7 of the junction bases match TRBD1. The nucleotide sequence reads as follows: TGTGCCAGCTCACCACGCAGGGGGAGCACTGAAGCTTTCTTT. The translation is CASSPRRGSTEAFF.